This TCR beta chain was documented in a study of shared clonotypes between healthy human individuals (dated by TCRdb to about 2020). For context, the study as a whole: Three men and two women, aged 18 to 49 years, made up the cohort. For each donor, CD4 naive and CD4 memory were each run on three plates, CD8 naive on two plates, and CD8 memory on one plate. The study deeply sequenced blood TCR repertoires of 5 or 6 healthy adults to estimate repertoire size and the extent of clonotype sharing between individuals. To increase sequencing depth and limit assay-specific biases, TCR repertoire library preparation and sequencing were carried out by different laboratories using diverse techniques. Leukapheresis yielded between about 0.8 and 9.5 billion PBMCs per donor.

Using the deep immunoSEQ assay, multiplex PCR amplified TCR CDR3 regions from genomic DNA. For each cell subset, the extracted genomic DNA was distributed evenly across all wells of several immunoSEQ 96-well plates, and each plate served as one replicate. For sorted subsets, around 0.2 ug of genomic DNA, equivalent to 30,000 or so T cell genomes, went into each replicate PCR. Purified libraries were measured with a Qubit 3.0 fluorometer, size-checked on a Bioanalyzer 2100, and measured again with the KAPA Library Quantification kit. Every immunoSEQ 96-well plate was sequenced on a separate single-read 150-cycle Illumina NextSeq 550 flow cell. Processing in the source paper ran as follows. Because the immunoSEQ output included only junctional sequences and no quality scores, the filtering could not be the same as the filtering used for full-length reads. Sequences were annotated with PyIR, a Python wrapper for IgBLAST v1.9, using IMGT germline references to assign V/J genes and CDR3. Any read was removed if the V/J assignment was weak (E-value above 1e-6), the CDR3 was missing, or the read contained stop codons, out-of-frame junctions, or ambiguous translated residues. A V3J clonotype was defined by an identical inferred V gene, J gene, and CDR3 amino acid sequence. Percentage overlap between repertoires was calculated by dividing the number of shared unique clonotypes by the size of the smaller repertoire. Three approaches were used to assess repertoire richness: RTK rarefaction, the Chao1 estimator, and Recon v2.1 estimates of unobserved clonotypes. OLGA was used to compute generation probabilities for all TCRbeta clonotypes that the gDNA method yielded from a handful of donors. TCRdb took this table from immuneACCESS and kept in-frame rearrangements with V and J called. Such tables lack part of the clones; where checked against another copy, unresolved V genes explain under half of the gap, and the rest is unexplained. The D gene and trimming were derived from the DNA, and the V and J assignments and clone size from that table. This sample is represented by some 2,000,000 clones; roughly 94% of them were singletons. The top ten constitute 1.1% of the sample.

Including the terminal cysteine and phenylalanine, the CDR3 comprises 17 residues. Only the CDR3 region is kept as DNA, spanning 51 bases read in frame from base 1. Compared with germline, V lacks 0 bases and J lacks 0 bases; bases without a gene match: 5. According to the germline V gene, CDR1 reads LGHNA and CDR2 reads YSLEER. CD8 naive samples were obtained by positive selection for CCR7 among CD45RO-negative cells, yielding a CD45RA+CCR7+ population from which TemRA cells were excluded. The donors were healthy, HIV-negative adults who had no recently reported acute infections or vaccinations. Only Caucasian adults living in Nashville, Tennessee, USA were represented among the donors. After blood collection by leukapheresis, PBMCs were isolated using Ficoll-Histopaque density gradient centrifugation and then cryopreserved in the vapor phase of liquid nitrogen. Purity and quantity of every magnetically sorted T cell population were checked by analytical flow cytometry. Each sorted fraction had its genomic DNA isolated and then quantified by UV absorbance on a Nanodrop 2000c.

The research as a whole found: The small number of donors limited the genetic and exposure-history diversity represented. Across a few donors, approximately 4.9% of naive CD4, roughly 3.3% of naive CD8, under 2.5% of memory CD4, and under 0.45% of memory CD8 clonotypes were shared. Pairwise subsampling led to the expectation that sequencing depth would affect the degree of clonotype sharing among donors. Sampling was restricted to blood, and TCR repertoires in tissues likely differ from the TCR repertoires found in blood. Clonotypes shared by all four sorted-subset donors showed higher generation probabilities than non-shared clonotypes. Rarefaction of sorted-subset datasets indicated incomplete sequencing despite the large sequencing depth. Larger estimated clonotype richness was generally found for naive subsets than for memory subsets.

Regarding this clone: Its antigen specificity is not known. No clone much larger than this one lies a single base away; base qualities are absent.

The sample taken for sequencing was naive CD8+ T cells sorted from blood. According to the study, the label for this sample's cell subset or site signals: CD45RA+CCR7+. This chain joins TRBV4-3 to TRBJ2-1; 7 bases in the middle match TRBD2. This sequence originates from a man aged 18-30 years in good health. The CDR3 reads CASSQEAGSNSYNEQFF. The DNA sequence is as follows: TGCGCCAGCAGCCAAGAAGCGGGAAGTAACTCCTACAATGAGCAGTTCTTC.